The TCR beta chain under discussion was sequenced for a study of blood T cells in healthy people across ages. Concerning this clonotype: Its antigen is as yet unknown.

General study findings and limits: Observed TCR beta diversity per million T cells went down as age went up. This fall followed a roughly linear course with age. Relative to aged donors, long-lived donors carried more naive CD4+ cells and displayed higher diversity.

The use of a sample-barcoded 5' primer and a J-beta primer mix characterized a second PCR of roughly 7 to 11 cycles. Every single cDNA molecule received a tag from a template-switch adaptor with 12 random nucleotides. Via MiXCR, TCRdb re-called the 5' RACE reads, giving one row per CDR3 protein. Here the sample spans a few hundred thousand distinct CDR3 sequences, roughly a quarter being singletons. The data also belong to a second study, concerning T cells of mothers and their children. From that study: The effect of thymic selection on TCR recombination output is similar between related and unrelated pairs.

The specimen sequenced was blood. The clonotype comes from a boy younger than 10 in good health.

The CDR3 here is CASSYLSGASTDTQYF. The CDR3, as DNA: TGTGCCAGCAGTTACCTTTCGGGGGCCAGCACAGATACGCAGTATTTT. The chain is built from TRBV6-6 and TRBJ2-3, with D perhaps given as TRBD1 or TRBD2 (6 bases each). Trimming pared 2 bases from V and 0 bases from J, leaving 12 bases between. This CDR3 spans 16 amino acids. The V gene's germline CDR1 is MNHNY and CDR2 SVGAGI (reference sequence).